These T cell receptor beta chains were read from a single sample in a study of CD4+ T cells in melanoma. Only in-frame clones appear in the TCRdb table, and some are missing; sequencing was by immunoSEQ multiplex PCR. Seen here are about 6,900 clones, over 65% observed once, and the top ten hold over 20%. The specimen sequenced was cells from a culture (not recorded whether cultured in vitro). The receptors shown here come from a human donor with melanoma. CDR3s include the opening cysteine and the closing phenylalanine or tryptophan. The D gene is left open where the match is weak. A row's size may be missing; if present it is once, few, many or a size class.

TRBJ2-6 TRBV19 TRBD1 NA CASSSWTGLASGANVLTF TGTGCCAGTAGTTCATGGACAGGCTTGGCCTCTGGGGCCAACGTCCTGACTTTC
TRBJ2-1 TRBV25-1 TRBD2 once CASRDTGGIHEQFF TGTGCCAGCAGGGACACGGGGGGTATTCATGAGCAGTTCTTC
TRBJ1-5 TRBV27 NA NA CASSSLNQPQHF TGTGCCAGCAGCAGCCTCAATCAGCCCCAGCATTTT
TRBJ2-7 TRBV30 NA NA CAWSQDTSYEQYF TGTGCCTGGAGCCAGGACACATCCTACGAGCAGTACTTC
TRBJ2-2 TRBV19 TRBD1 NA CASRPDRVNTGELFF TGTGCCAGTAGACCGGACAGGGTTAACACCGGGGAGCTGTTTTTT
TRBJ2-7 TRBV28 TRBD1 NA CASSPSGGQGGYEQYF TGTGCCAGCAGTCCCTCTGGGGGACAGGGAGGCTACGAGCAGTACTTC
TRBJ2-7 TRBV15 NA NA CATSRTGEAYEQYF TGTGCCACCAGCAGAACAGGAGAAGCCTACGAGCAGTACTTC
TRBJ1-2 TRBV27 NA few CASSPQGPAYGYTF TGTGCCAGCAGCCCCCAGGGCCCAGCCTATGGCTACACCTTC
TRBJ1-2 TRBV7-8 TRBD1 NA CASSRTGGHGYTF TGTGCCAGCAGCCGGACAGGGGGCCATGGCTACACCTTC
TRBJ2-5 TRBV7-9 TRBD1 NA CASSQGQGALDGTQYF TGTGCCAGCAGCCAGGGACAGGGGGCTTTGGATGGGACCCAGTACTTC
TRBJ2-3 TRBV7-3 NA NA CASSLSPAGDTQYF TGTGCCAGCAGCTTAAGTCCAGCGGGCGATACGCAGTATTTT
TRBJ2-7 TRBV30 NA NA CAWVGQGSYEQYF TGTGCCTGGGTGGGACAAGGGTCCTACGAGCAGTACTTC
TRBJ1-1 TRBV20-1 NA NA CSANRDNEAFF TGCAGTGCTAACCGGGACAATGAAGCTTTCTTT
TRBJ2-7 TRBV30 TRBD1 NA CAFSGDRGLYEQYF TGTGCCTTCTCGGGGGACAGGGGGCTGTACGAGCAGTACTTC
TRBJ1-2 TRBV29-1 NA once CSVEDGAGGYTF TGCAGCGTTGAAGATGGGGCGGGCGGCTACACCTTC
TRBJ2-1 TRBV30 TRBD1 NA CAWSVRTGFGNEQFF TGTGCCTGGAGTGTAAGGACAGGGTTTGGTAATGAGCAGTTCTTC
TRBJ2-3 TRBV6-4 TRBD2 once CASSDRAGGSTDTQYF TGTGCCAGCAGTGACAGAGCGGGGGGTAGCACAGATACGCAGTATTTT
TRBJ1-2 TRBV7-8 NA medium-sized CASSATGTHGYTF TGTGCCAGCAGCGCCACCGGGACACATGGCTACACCTTC
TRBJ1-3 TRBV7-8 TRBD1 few CASSAGQGNTIYF TGTGCCAGCAGCGCAGGACAGGGCAACACCATATATTTT
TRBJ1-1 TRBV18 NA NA CASSPGVTEAFF TGTGCCAGCTCACCGGGCGTCACTGAAGCTTTCTTT
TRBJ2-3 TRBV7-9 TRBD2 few CASHLSAGGLSDTQYF TGTGCCAGCCACCTCTCAGCGGGGGGGCTTTCAGATACGCAGTATTTT
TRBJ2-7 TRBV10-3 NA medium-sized CAISESPYEQYF TGTGCCATCAGTGAGTCCCCCTACGAGCAGTACTTC
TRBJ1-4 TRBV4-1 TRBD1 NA CASSHPKTGRNEKLFF TGCGCCAGCAGCCACCCTAAGACAGGGAGGAATGAAAAACTGTTTTTT
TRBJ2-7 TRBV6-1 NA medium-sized CASSEAGFYEQYF TGTGCCAGCAGTGAAGCGGGATTCTACGAGCAGTACTTC
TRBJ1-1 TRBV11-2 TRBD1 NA CASSPGQGRGEAFF TGTGCCAGCAGCCCGGGACAGGGAAGAGGTGAAGCTTTCTTT
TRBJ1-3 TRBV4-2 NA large CASSQESGGLGNTIYF TGTGCCAGCAGCCAAGAAAGTGGGGGGCTAGGAAACACCATATATTTT
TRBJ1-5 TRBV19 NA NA CASGGGVNQPQHF TGTGCCAGTGGTGGGGGGGTCAATCAGCCCCAGCATTTT
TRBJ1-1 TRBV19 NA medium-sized CASSSGVTEAFF TGTGCCAGTAGCTCGGGGGTCACTGAAGCTTTCTTT
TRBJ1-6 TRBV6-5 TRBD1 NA CASSYSRQGNSPLHF TGTGCCAGCAGTTACTCGCGACAGGGGAATTCACCCCTCCACTTT
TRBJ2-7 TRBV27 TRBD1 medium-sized CASSTDRGAYEQYF TGTGCCAGCAGTACGGACAGGGGGGCCTACGAGCAGTACTTC
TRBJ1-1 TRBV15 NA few CATSRDGRNTEAFF TGTGCCACCAGCAGAGATGGGCGGAACACTGAAGCTTTCTTT
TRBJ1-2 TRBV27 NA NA CASRGDYGYTF TGTGCCAGCAGGGGGGACTATGGCTACACCTTC
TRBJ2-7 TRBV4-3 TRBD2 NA CASSQGASGGYEQYF TGCGCCAGCAGCCAAGGGGCTAGCGGGGGCTACGAGCAGTACTTC